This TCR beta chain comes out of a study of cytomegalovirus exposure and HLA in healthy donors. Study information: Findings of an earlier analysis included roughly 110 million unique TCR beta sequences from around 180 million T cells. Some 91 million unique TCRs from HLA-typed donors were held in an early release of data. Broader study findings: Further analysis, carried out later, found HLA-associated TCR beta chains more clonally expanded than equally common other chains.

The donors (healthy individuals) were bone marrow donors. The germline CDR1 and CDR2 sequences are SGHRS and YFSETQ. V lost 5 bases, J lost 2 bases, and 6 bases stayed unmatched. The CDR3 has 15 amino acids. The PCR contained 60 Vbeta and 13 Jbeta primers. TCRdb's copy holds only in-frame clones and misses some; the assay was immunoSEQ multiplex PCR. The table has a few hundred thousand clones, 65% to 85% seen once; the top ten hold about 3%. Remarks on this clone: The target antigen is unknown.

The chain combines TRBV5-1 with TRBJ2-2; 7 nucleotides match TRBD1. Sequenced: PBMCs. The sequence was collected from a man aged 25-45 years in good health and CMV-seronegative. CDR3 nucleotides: TGCGCCAGCAGTTTTGGACAGGTTAACACCGGGGAGCTGTTTTTT. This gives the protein CASSFGQVNTGELFF.